Listed below are T cell receptor beta chains from one sample, sequenced in a study of T cell changes during pregnancy in multiple sclerosis. Method: immunoSEQ multiplex PCR; TCRdb's copy keeps in-frame clones and lacks some. The sample shows tens of thousands of clones, approximately 92% of them seen only once. Source: peripheral blood, taken after pregnancy. Receptors originate from a female donor in good health, enrolled as a control in a pregnancy study. Both conserved end residues are part of each CDR3. A D gene is named only where the DNA matches it firmly. The size field is filled for only some rows; it gives once, few, many or a size class.

CDR3 DNA: TGCGCCAGCAGCCCCCCGTTTCCCTCGGGGAATGGCTACACCTTC
CDR3 protein: CASSPPFPSGNGYTF
V gene: TRBV5-1
D gene: -
clone size: -
J gene: TRBJ1-2

CDR3 DNA: TGCGCCAGCAGCCCCGGGACACCCTCGGTCGAGCAGTACTTC
CDR3 protein: CASSPGTPSVEQYF
V gene: TRBV5-1
D gene: -
clone size: -
J gene: TRBJ2-7

CDR3 DNA: TGTGCCAGCAGTTTAGATGGGAGCCGCTCCTACGAGCAGTACTTC
CDR3 protein: CASSLDGSRSYEQYF
V gene: TRBV27
D gene: -
clone size: -
J gene: TRBJ2-7

CDR3 DNA: TGTGCCAGCAGTTTAGGTGTATTTAGGGAGGTGAACACTGAAGCTTTCTTT
CDR3 protein: CASSLGVFREVNTEAFF
V gene: TRBV28
D gene: -
clone size: -
J gene: TRBJ1-1

CDR3 DNA: TGTGCCAGCAGTACCTCCGGTAGTTTGTTCTACAATGAGCAGTTCTTC
CDR3 protein: CASSTSGSLFYNEQFF
V gene: TRBV27
D gene: -
clone size: -
J gene: TRBJ2-1

CDR3 DNA: TGTGCCAGCAGCTTGCGGCAGGGAGGTTCACCCCTCCACTTT
CDR3 protein: CASSLRQGGSPLHF
V gene: TRBV13
D gene: -
clone size: -
J gene: TRBJ1-6

CDR3 DNA: TGTGCCAGCAGCTTTGGGAGGCAAGGGGAGCAGTTCTTC
CDR3 protein: CASSFGRQGEQFF
V gene: TRBV5-5
D gene: -
clone size: -
J gene: TRBJ2-1

CDR3 DNA: TGTGCCAGCAGCCCTATGTGGGGACAGGGAGGGCTTGGGGAGCAGTTCTTC
CDR3 protein: CASSPMWGQGGLGEQFF
V gene: TRBV11-2
D gene: TRBD1
clone size: -
J gene: TRBJ2-1

CDR3 DNA: TGTGCCAGCAGTGCACCAGGGTTTTATGGCTACACCTTC
CDR3 protein: CASSAPGFYGYTF
V gene: TRBV28
D gene: -
clone size: -
J gene: TRBJ1-2

CDR3 DNA: TGCGCCAGCAGCCAAGATTACATTTATAGCAATCAGCCCCAGCATTTT
CDR3 protein: CASSQDYIYSNQPQHF
V gene: TRBV4-1
D gene: -
clone size: -
J gene: TRBJ1-5

CDR3 DNA: TGTGCCAGCCTTCGGGAGACAGGGGTGGGCACTGAAGCTTTCTTT
CDR3 protein: CASLRETGVGTEAFF
V gene: TRBV2
D gene: TRBD1
clone size: -
J gene: TRBJ1-1

CDR3 DNA: TGTGCCAGCAGCCCCGGGACGCAGTATTTT
CDR3 protein: CASSPGTQYF
V gene: TRBV6-1
D gene: -
clone size: once
J gene: TRBJ2-3

CDR3 DNA: TGTGCCTGGAATCCAGGGTGGCGTGTCTACAATGAGCAGTTCTTC
CDR3 protein: CAWNPGWRVYNEQFF
V gene: TRBV30
D gene: -
clone size: -
J gene: TRBJ2-1

CDR3 DNA: TGTGCCAGCGTGCAGGGGGCTCAGCCCCAGCATTTT
CDR3 protein: CASVQGAQPQHF
V gene: TRBV21-1
D gene: -
clone size: -
J gene: TRBJ1-5

CDR3 DNA: TGTGCCAGCTCACCACCGAACACCGCCTACGAGCAGTACTTC
CDR3 protein: CASSPPNTAYEQYF
V gene: TRBV18
D gene: -
clone size: -
J gene: TRBJ2-7

CDR3 DNA: TGTGCCAGCAGCCCAGCGGGACACAATACGCAGTATTTT
CDR3 protein: CASSPAGHNTQYF
V gene: TRBV7-9
D gene: -
clone size: -
J gene: TRBJ2-3

CDR3 DNA: TGTGCCATCAGGGGACAGGGGGACCCCTACGAGCAGTACTTC
CDR3 protein: CAIRGQGDPYEQYF
V gene: TRBV10-3
D gene: TRBD1
clone size: -
J gene: TRBJ2-7

CDR3 DNA: TGTGCCAGCGGGGGACAGGTCCAGAACACCGGGGAGCTGTTTTTT
CDR3 protein: CASGGQVQNTGELFF
V gene: TRBV7-9
D gene: TRBD1
clone size: -
J gene: TRBJ2-2

CDR3 DNA: TGTGCCAGTAGTGCGCTGGAGGGTGGGAATCAGCCCCAGCATTTT
CDR3 protein: CASSALEGGNQPQHF
V gene: TRBV19
D gene: -
clone size: -
J gene: TRBJ1-5

CDR3 DNA: TGCGCCAGCAGCCAAGATGGGGCACATCAGCCCCAGCATTTT
CDR3 protein: CASSQDGAHQPQHF
V gene: TRBV4-1
D gene: -
clone size: few
J gene: TRBJ1-5

CDR3 DNA: TGTGCCAGCAGTGAATGGGTCTCTAGCGGGGGGGGAAGCACAGATACGCAGTATTTT
CDR3 protein: CASSEWVSSGGGSTDTQYF
V gene: TRBV2
D gene: TRBD2
clone size: -
J gene: TRBJ2-3

CDR3 DNA: TGTGCCAGCAGCCAGACATCGGGGGGGAACACTGAAGCTTTCTTT
CDR3 protein: CASSQTSGGNTEAFF
V gene: TRBV4-2
D gene: -
clone size: -
J gene: TRBJ1-1

CDR3 DNA: TGTGCCAGCAGTTCAGGGGACGGCTACACCTTC
CDR3 protein: CASSSGDGYTF
V gene: TRBV5-6
D gene: -
clone size: -
J gene: TRBJ1-2

CDR3 DNA: TGTGCCAGCAGCCCTCTAGCCGACGAGACCCAGTACTTC
CDR3 protein: CASSPLADETQYF
V gene: TRBV7-8
D gene: -
clone size: -
J gene: TRBJ2-5

CDR3 DNA: TGTGCCAGCAGTGAATTTGGGACAGGGGGTTTGGTCCACAATGAGCAGTTCTTC
CDR3 protein: CASSEFGTGGLVHNEQFF
V gene: TRBV25-1
D gene: TRBD1
clone size: -
J gene: TRBJ2-1